The rows below give T cell receptor beta chains drawn from one sample of a study of blood T cell repertoires in COVID-19. The repertoire was sequenced with immunoSEQ multiplex PCR; TCRdb's copy has only in-frame clones and lacks some. The repertoire consists of about 220,000 clones, with roughly 84% occurring once and the leading ten covering roughly 3%. Source material: peripheral blood. These TCRs come from a young woman who had recovered from COVID-19. The CDR3 runs from the conserved cysteine through the conserved F or W. A D gene is named only where the DNA matches it firmly. Only part of the rows carry a size: once, few, many, or a class if the clone is expanded.

j_call d_call clone_size v_call cdr3_aa cdr3_nt
TRBJ2-1 TRBD2 NA TRBV10-1 CASSGLAGGPTSYNEQFF TGCGCCAGCAGTGGACTAGCGGGAGGGCCGACCTCCTACAATGAGCAGTTCTTC
TRBJ2-2 TRBD2 NA TRBV4-2 CASSQFAGGPSGELFF TGTGCCAGCAGCCAATTTGCGGGAGGGCCCTCCGGGGAGCTGTTTTTT
TRBJ2-1 TRBD2 NA TRBV24-1 CATSDPSGIGTEQFF TGTGCCACCAGTGATCCTAGCGGGATAGGGACTGAGCAGTTCTTC
TRBJ2-7 NA NA TRBV19 CASSVSAGSYEQYF TGTGCCAGTAGTGTGTCGGCGGGCTCCTACGAGCAGTACTTC
TRBJ2-5 NA NA TRBV9 CASSDRFGDRGLVETQYF TGTGCCAGCAGCGATAGGTTTGGGGATAGGGGTCTGGTGGAGACCCAGTACTTC
TRBJ1-5 NA NA TRBV24-1 CATSDTKGRGTYSNQPQHF TGTGCCACCAGTGATACCAAGGGCAGGGGAACCTATAGCAATCAGCCCCAGCATTTT
TRBJ1-2 NA few TRBV28 CASSNRVYGYTF TGTGCCAGCAGCAACAGGGTCTATGGCTACACCTTC
TRBJ2-5 TRBD1 NA TRBV9 CASSVGDREGGETQYF TGTGCCAGCAGCGTAGGGGACAGGGAGGGAGGGGAGACCCAGTACTTC
TRBJ2-1 NA NA TRBV28 CATSSYNEQFF TGTGCCACGAGCTCCTACAATGAGCAGTTCTTC
TRBJ1-1 NA once TRBV18 CASSLRGGELNTEAFF TGTGCCAGCTCACTACGAGGGGGGGAATTGAACACTGAAGCTTTCTTT
TRBJ2-7 TRBD1 NA TRBV24-1 CATSGTGESYEQYF TGTGCCACCAGCGGGACAGGAGAATCCTACGAGCAGTACTTC
TRBJ1-3 NA NA TRBV10-3 CAISGSDEGSGNTIYF TGTGCCATCAGTGGCTCGGATGAGGGTAGTGGAAACACCATATATTTT
TRBJ2-1 NA NA TRBV12-3/TRBV12-4 CASSLSQNEQFF TGTGCCAGCAGTTTAAGTCAGAATGAGCAGTTCTTC
TRBJ1-6 NA NA TRBV28 CASSSYGTTYNSPLHF TGTGCCAGCAGTTCGTACGGGACAACCTATAATTCACCCCTCCACTTT
TRBJ2-7 TRBD2 NA TRBV10-3 CAIRNSGRDYEQYF TGTGCCATCAGGAATAGCGGGAGGGACTACGAGCAGTACTTC
TRBJ2-7 NA once TRBV29-1 CSVDGRRYEQYF TGCAGCGTTGATGGCAGGCGCTACGAGCAGTACTTC
TRBJ2-3 NA NA TRBV11-1 CASSLAPFGENTDTQYF TGTGCCAGCAGCTTAGCGCCCTTCGGGGAAAACACAGATACGCAGTATTTT
TRBJ2-7 NA NA TRBV27 CASSPGIRGSYEQYF TGTGCCAGCAGTCCTGGGATCCGGGGCTCCTACGAGCAGTACTTC
TRBJ1-1 NA few TRBV29-1 CSAQPAGNTEAFF TGCAGCGCCCAACCGGCGGGGAACACTGAAGCTTTCTTT
TRBJ1-2 TRBD1 few TRBV5-4 CASSSGQGAYGYTF TGTGCCAGCAGCTCCGGACAGGGGGCCTATGGCTACACCTTC
TRBJ2-2 TRBD2 NA TRBV5-1 CASSLRTSDKGELFF TGCGCCAGCAGCTTACGTACTAGCGATAAGGGGGAGCTGTTTTTT
TRBJ1-5 NA NA TRBV10-2 CASRIDSNQPQHF TGCGCCAGCAGGATAGATAGCAATCAGCCCCAGCATTTT
TRBJ2-3 NA NA TRBV7-2 CASSWNYLSTDTQYF TGTGCCAGCAGCTGGAACTACCTTTCCACAGATACGCAGTATTTT
TRBJ2-1 TRBD2 NA TRBV27 CASSLLTASGSNEQFF TGTGCCAGCAGTTTACTCACGGCTAGCGGGAGCAATGAGCAGTTCTTC
TRBJ1-5 NA once TRBV30 CAWSVQWAARGLGQPQHF TGTGCCTGGAGTGTACAGTGGGCCGCCAGGGGATTGGGTCAGCCCCAGCATTTT
TRBJ2-3 TRBD2 NA TRBV24-1 CATSDLAGAGDTQYF TGTGCCACCAGTGATTTGGCGGGAGCAGGAGATACGCAGTATTTT
TRBJ2-5 NA NA TRBV2 CASRGEGETQYF TGTGCCAGCAGGGGAGAGGGAGAGACCCAGTACTTC
TRBJ1-2 NA NA TRBV5-4 CASSLGRGDYGYTF TGTGCCAGCAGCTTGGGGCGGGGGGACTATGGCTACACCTTC
TRBJ1-1 NA NA TRBV5-1 CARSLAGGAGLVNTEAFF TGCGCCCGCAGCTTGGCGGGGGGGGCAGGGCTGGTTAATACTGAAGCTTTCTTT
TRBJ1-4 NA NA TRBV9 CASSVRPGGADEKLFF TGTGCCAGCAGCGTAAGGCCGGGGGGCGCGGATGAAAAACTGTTTTTT
TRBJ2-7 NA few TRBV4-1 CASSHPGQGAYEQYF TGCGCCAGCAGCCATCCCGGACAAGGAGCCTACGAGCAGTACTTC
TRBJ2-7 NA NA TRBV27 CASSYNYEQYF TGTGCCAGCAGCTATAACTACGAGCAGTACTTC
TRBJ1-2 NA NA TRBV7-9 CASSSGWGGDGYTF TGTGCCAGCAGCTCTGGTTGGGGGGGCGATGGCTACACCTTC
TRBJ2-7 TRBD2 NA TRBV30 CAWKGLAGVYEQYF TGTGCCTGGAAGGGCTTGGCGGGAGTCTACGAGCAGTACTTC
TRBJ1-2 NA NA TRBV19 CASRSGTSYYGYTF TGTGCCAGTAGATCCGGGACATCCTACTATGGCTACACCTTC
TRBJ1-1 NA NA TRBV25-1 CASSVGGETEAFF TGTGCCAGCAGTGTCGGGGGGGAGACTGAAGCTTTCTTT
TRBJ2-2 NA NA TRBV27 CASRSVFGELFF TGTGCCAGCAGATCAGTATTCGGGGAGCTGTTTTTT
TRBJ1-1 TRBD1 few TRBV18 CASSPPTGSSEAFF TGTGCCAGCTCACCACCGACAGGGTCGTCTGAAGCTTTCTTT
TRBJ1-1 NA NA TRBV18 CASSPTPTGWTEAFF TGTGCCAGCTCGCCGACACCCACAGGGTGGACTGAAGCTTTCTTT
TRBJ2-3 TRBD2 NA TRBV5-4 CASSRFIAGGPERSTDTQYF TGTGCCAGCAGCCGATTTATAGCGGGAGGACCTGAGAGAAGCACAGATACGCAGTATTTT
TRBJ1-2 TRBD1 NA TRBV7-9 CASSSTSAGTGGGYTF TGTGCCAGCAGCTCTACCTCAGCCGGGACAGGGGGAGGCTACACCTTC
TRBJ1-3 NA few TRBV7-3 CASSRRDTIYF TGTGCCAGCAGCCGCCGGGACACCATATATTTT
TRBJ1-2 TRBD1 NA TRBV27 CASSLGTATQRAPYGYTF TGTGCCAGCAGTTTAGGGACAGCCACCCAGCGGGCCCCCTATGGCTACACCTTC
TRBJ2-1 NA NA TRBV30 CAIQVSYNEQFF TGTGCCATACAGGTGTCCTACAATGAGCAGTTCTTC
TRBJ1-1 TRBD1 NA TRBV28 CAISLQGEESKYTEAFF TGTGCCATTTCATTACAGGGGGAAGAGTCGAAGTACACTGAAGCTTTCTTT
TRBJ2-7 NA NA TRBV3-1/TRBV3-2 CASSREATAFSYEQYF TGTGCCAGCAGCCGCGAGGCGACAGCTTTTTCCTACGAGCAGTACTTC
TRBJ2-1 NA NA TRBV6-5 CASSLMGSYNEQFF TGTGCCAGCAGTTTGATGGGGAGTTACAATGAGCAGTTCTTC
TRBJ2-5 NA NA TRBV27 CASSWGGQETQYF TGTGCCAGCAGTTGGGGCGGCCAAGAGACCCAGTACTTC
TRBJ2-3 NA NA TRBV10-1 CASSEGWGLLGDTQYF TGCGCCAGCAGTGAGGGTTGGGGACTCCTTGGGGATACGCAGTATTTT
TRBJ2-3 TRBD2 NA TRBV5-1 CASSLAASGRDTQYF TGCGCCAGCAGCTTGGCGGCTAGCGGGAGGGATACGCAGTATTTT
TRBJ2-1 TRBD2 NA TRBV5-1 CASSLTGLAGDPYNEQFF TGCGCCAGCAGCTTGACGGGACTAGCGGGAGATCCATACAATGAGCAGTTCTTC
TRBJ2-4 NA NA TRBV27 CASARELAKNIQYF TGTGCCAGCGCGCGAGAGCTAGCCAAAAACATTCAGTACTTC
TRBJ2-1 TRBD2 NA TRBV3-1/TRBV3-2 CASSPAGLAGGRTYNEQFF TGTGCCAGCAGCCCCGCGGGACTAGCGGGAGGGAGGACCTACAATGAGCAGTTCTTC
TRBJ1-1 TRBD1 few TRBV27 CASSSRGALNTEAFF TGTGCCAGCAGTTCCAGGGGGGCCCTCAACACTGAAGCTTTCTTT
TRBJ2-7 TRBD2 NA TRBV3-1/TRBV3-2 CASSPGTSGSFYEQYF TGTGCCAGCAGCCCTGGGACTAGCGGGAGTTTTTACGAGCAGTACTTC
TRBJ2-2 NA NA TRBV28 CASSWKFGQTNTGELFF TGTGCCAGCAGTTGGAAGTTTGGGCAGACCAACACCGGGGAGCTGTTTTTT
TRBJ2-7 NA few TRBV6-5 CASTGSQAYEQYF TGTGCCAGCACAGGGTCTCAGGCCTACGAGCAGTACTTC